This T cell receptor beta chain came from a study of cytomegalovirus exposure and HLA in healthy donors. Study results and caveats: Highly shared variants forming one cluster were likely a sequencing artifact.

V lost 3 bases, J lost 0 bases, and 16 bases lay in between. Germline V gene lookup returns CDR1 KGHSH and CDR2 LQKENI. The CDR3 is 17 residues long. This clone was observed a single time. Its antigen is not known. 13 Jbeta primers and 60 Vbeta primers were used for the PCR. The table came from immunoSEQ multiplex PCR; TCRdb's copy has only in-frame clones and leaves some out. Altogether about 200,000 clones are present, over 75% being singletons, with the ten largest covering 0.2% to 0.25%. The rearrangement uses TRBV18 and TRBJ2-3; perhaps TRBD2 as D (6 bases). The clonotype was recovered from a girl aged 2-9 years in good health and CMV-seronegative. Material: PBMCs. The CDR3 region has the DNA TGTGCCAGCTCACCGCTAGACCTAGCGATTAGCACAGATACGCAGTATTTT. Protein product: CASSPLDLAISTDTQYF.